These 6 T cell receptor beta chains were all obtained from the same sample, sequenced in a study of blood T cell repertoires in COVID-19. The protocol was immunoSEQ multiplex PCR, while the TCRdb copy is restricted to in-frame clones and leaves out a portion. This sample carries approximately 100,000 clones, 85% to 90% of them seen once, and the ten largest clones take around 4.3%. Source material: peripheral blood. These receptors came from a human donor with COVID-19, enrolled during active disease. The donor label of this sample is uncertain.

CDR3 DNA: TGTGCCACCAACGGACAGGGGGGGACTGAAGCTTTCTTT. This gives the protein CATNGQGGTEAFF. The chain is built from TRBV19 and TRBJ1-1, with TRBD1 identical over 10 bases. The CDR3 is made up of 13 amino acids. Looked up from germline, CDR1 is LNHDA and CDR2 is SQIVND (reference sequence). V dropped 10 bases and J dropped 5; count of bases not matched to a gene: 7.

The chain is built from TRBV5-4 and TRBJ2-5, with TRBD1 identical over 10 bases. Per germline, CDR1 SGHNT and CDR2 YYREEE (reference sequence). Losses at the gene ends were 0 bases for V and 5 bases for J; bases not matched to a gene: 13. CDR3 size: 18 residues. This CDR3 is CASSLGVGTGDTGETQYF. In DNA, the CDR3 is TGTGCCAGCAGCTTGGGGGTGGGGACAGGGGACACCGGGGAGACCCAGTACTTC.

This clone was found once. The chain recombines TRBV9 with TRBJ2-7; 8 bases are a match to TRBD1. Germline lookup yields CDR1 SGDLS and CDR2 YYNGEE. This CDR3 spans 14 amino acids. With V trimmed by 4 bases and J by 6 bases, 9 bases remained unmatched. CDR3 sequence reads: CASSPHPDRAEQYF. The CDR3 nucleotides are TGTGCCAGCAGCCCCCACCCGGACAGGGCCGAGCAGTACTTC.

The rearrangement joins TRBV6-5 to TRBJ1-1; 12 nucleotides line up with TRBD1. The CDR3 has 15 residues. V lost 6 bases, J lost 3 bases, and 5 bases stayed unmatched. Germline CDR1 and CDR2: MNHEY and SVGAGI. The CDR3 protein is CASRFRDRGHTEAFF. The CDR3 coding sequence is TGTGCCAGCAGATTCCGGGACAGGGGGCACACTGAAGCTTTCTTT.

The genes are TRBV23-1 and TRBJ2-7; TRBD1 matches 7 bases. TRBV23-1 is assigned to the ORF class and has an uncertain function. V lost 7 bases to trimming and J lost 2 bases; unmatched junction nucleotides: 14. The CDR3 totals 16 residues. In nucleotides, the CDR3 is TGCGCCAGCATAGGGGGCAGGGGCCAAATCCCCTACGAGCAGTACTTC. It yields the protein CASIGGRGQIPYEQYF.

Only a few counts were recorded for this clone. The V gene is TRBV19, the J gene TRBJ1-5, with TRBD1 identical over 10 bases. The CDR3 has 14 residues. V shed 9 bases and J 7 bases; nucleotides not matched to a gene: 9. Germline values: CDR1 LNHDA, CDR2 SQIVND (reference sequence). DNA for the CDR3: TGTGCCAGCCGGGACAGGGGTATTTGGCAGCCCCAGCATTTT. Translating gives CASRDRGIWQPQHF.